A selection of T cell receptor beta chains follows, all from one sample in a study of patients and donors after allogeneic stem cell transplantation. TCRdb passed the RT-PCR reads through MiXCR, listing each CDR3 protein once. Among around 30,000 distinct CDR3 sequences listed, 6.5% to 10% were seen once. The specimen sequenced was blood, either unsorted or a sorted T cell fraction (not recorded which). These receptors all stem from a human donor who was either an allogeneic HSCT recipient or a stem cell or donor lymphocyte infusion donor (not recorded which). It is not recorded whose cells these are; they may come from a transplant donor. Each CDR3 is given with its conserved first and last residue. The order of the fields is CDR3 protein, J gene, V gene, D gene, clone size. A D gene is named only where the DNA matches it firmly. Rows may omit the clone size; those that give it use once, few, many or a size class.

CDR3 protein: CASSLVGLAEGELFF
J gene: TRBJ2-2
V gene: TRBV5-1
D gene: TRBD2
clone size: few

CDR3 protein: CASSLVGLIYEQYF
J gene: TRBJ2-7
V gene: TRBV28
D gene: -
clone size: -

CDR3 protein: CATSTGDYGYTF
J gene: TRBJ1-2
V gene: TRBV24-1
D gene: -
clone size: few

CDR3 protein: CASSPEGLVEQFF
J gene: TRBJ2-1
V gene: TRBV5-1
D gene: TRBD2
clone size: many

CDR3 protein: CASSYEQYF
J gene: TRBJ2-7
V gene: TRBV13
D gene: -
clone size: few

CDR3 protein: CASSGGQGYAFF
J gene: TRBJ1-1
V gene: TRBV7-9
D gene: TRBD1
clone size: many

CDR3 protein: CASSLDSDYGYTF
J gene: TRBJ1-2
V gene: TRBV11-3
D gene: -
clone size: -

CDR3 protein: CATRPGTSADTQYF
J gene: TRBJ2-3
V gene: TRBV2
D gene: TRBD2
clone size: -

CDR3 protein: CSAPRRTSGIGTQYF
J gene: TRBJ2-5
V gene: TRBV20-1
D gene: TRBD2
clone size: few

CDR3 protein: CASTTDYQETQYF
J gene: TRBJ2-5
V gene: TRBV28
D gene: -
clone size: few

CDR3 protein: CAWSEGSERWDQYF
J gene: TRBJ2-5
V gene: TRBV30
D gene: -
clone size: -

CDR3 protein: CASSLTWNTEAFF
J gene: TRBJ1-1
V gene: TRBV11-2
D gene: -
clone size: -

CDR3 protein: CASSQLSRFGQFF
J gene: TRBJ2-1
V gene: TRBV6-2/TRBV6-3
D gene: -
clone size: few

CDR3 protein: CASSPKNRRQRSEKLFF
J gene: TRBJ1-4
V gene: TRBV7-3
D gene: -
clone size: -

CDR3 protein: CASSEGEGLSTDTQYF
J gene: TRBJ2-3
V gene: TRBV6-1
D gene: TRBD2
clone size: -

CDR3 protein: CASSPYLDTYNEQFF
J gene: TRBJ2-1
V gene: TRBV28
D gene: -
clone size: many

CDR3 protein: CASSWDNSGNTIYF
J gene: TRBJ1-3
V gene: TRBV6-5
D gene: -
clone size: many

CDR3 protein: CASSLQSGSGETQYF
J gene: TRBJ2-5
V gene: TRBV7-9
D gene: TRBD2
clone size: few